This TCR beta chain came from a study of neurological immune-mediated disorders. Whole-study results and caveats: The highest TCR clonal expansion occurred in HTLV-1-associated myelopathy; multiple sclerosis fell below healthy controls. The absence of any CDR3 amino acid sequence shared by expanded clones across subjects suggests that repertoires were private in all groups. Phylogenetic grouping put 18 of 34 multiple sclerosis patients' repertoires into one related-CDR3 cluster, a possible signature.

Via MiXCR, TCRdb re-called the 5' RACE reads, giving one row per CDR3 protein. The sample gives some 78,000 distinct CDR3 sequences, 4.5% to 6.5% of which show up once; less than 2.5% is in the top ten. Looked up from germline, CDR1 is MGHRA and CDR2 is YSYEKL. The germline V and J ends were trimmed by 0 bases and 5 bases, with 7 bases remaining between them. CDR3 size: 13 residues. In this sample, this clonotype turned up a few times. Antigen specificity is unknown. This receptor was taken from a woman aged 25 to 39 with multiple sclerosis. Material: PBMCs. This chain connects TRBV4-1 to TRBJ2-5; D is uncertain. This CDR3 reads CASSQDHTETQYF. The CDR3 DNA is TGCGCCAGCAGCCAAGATCACACGGAGACCCAGTACTTC.